Below, 18 T cell receptor beta chains from the same sample are listed, as sequenced in a study of metastatic and nonmetastatic thyroid tumors. No patient received treatment before thyroid surgery. TCRdb re-processed the PCR reads through MiXCR. The table lists roughly 30,000 clones, about 20% of them singletons. The specimen sequenced was blood. The source is a female donor with papillary thyroid cancer or a benign thyroid nodule (not recorded which). Some clones in this sample may be carry-over from other donors' samples.

In this sample, this clone turned up many times. The gene calls are TRBV27 and TRBJ2-7; possibly TRBD2 for D (6 bases). The CDR3 is made up of 16 amino acids. Between the trimmed V and J ends, which lost 6 bases and 0 bases, there was a span of 18 bases. Germline V gene lookup returns CDR1 MNHEY and CDR2 SMNVEV (reference sequence). The CDR3 spells CASSSLGGGSSYEQYF. The CDR3 nucleotides are TGTGCCAGCAGCTCACTTGGGGGAGGCAGCTCCTACGAGCAGTACTTC.

About this clone: This could be a read error, since a much larger clone is one nucleotide away. The missing conserved phenylalanine or tryptophan at the end of this CDR3 makes a read error likely. This chain connects TRBV6-1 to TRBJ2-7; 7 bases line up with TRBD1. The ends lost 4 bases at V and 5 bases at J; junction bases unmatched: 8. The CDR3 totals 14 residues. From germline, CDR1 is MNHNS and CDR2 SASEGT. The CDR3 DNA is TGTGCCAGCAGTGCGTTAACAGGGGTCAACGAGCAGTACCCC. Amino acid sequence: CASSALTGVNEQYP.

This clone has ten or more counts. This chain links TRBV25-1 with TRBJ1-2; D might be TRBD1 (6 bases). The CDR3 totals 16 residues. Trimming cost V 0 bases and J 2 bases, with 13 bases left between them. CDR1 is MGHDK and CDR2 is SYGVNS in the germline V gene. Written as DNA, the CDR3 is TGTGCCAGCAGTGAATATTACCAGGGACAAAACTATGGCTACACCTTC. Encoded protein: CASSEYYQGQNYGYTF.

This clone appeared many times. This chain uses TRBV7-8 with TRBJ2-1, with TRBD2 matching over 9 bases. CDR1 SGHVS and CDR2 FQNEAQ come from the germline V gene. Trimming at V came to 5 bases and at J to 3 bases, leaving 14 bases not matched to a gene. The CDR3 extends over 18 amino acids. This chain's CDR3 is CASSPRLGLAPFYNEQFF. CDR3 in DNA: TGTGCCAGCAGCCCCCGACTCGGACTAGCGCCCTTCTACAATGAGCAGTTCTTC.

This clone was seen more than once but under ten times. The chain is built from TRBV18 and TRBJ2-5; no reliable D call. The CDR3 loop spans 14 amino acids. Trimming stripped 0 bases from V and 2 bases from J, with 7 bases between. Germline loops: CDR1 KGHSH, CDR2 LQKENI. In nucleotides, the CDR3 is TGTGCCAGCTCACCACCGCCAACGCAAGAGACCCAGTACTTC. Its translation is CASSPPPTQETQYF. The whole variable domain, remainder taken from reference TRBV18 and TRBJ2-5, is NAGVMQNPRHLVRRRGQEARLRCSPMKGHSHVYWYRQLPEEGLKFMVYLQKENIIDESGMPKERFSAEFPKEGPSILRIQQVVRGDSAAYFCASSPPPTQETQYFGPGTRLLVL.

The chain uses TRBV18 and TRBJ1-3; 8 bases map to TRBD1. Trimming at V came to 4 bases and at J to 7 bases, leaving 3 bases not matched to a gene. Germline-derived CDR1 and CDR2 are KGHSH and LQKENI. This CDR3 comprises 13 residues. The CDR3 DNA is TGTGCCAGCTCACGACAGGGGTTGAACACCATATATTTT. It specifies CASSRQGLNTIYF.

Ten or more counts support this clone. A much larger clone differs by one base, so this may be a read error. Other DNA sequences in this specimen translate into the identical CDR3. The chain employs TRBV27 and TRBJ2-3; possibly TRBD2 for D (5 bases). Germline V gene lookup returns CDR1 MNHEY and CDR2 SMNVEV (reference sequence). The CDR3 totals 14 residues. The CDR3 DNA follows: TGCGCCAGCAGTTTAACGGGGTGGGAGGATACGCAGTATTTT. It is translated as CASSLTGWEDTQYF.

This clone was seen repeatedly, ten times or more. This chain uses TRBV19 with TRBJ1-1, with 10 bases matching TRBD1. Germline CDR1 and CDR2: LNHDA and SQIVND (reference sequence). With V trimmed by 7 bases and J by 1 base, 12 bases remained unmatched. This CDR3 comprises 17 residues. The DNA for the CDR3 is TGTGCCAGTACCATGACAGGGGGCCTTTACGAGAACACTGAAGCTTTCTTT. Protein sequence: CASTMTGGLYENTEAFF. Combining the CDR3 with reference TRBV19 and TRBJ1-1 gives the whole variable domain DGGITQSPKYLFRKEGQNVTLSCEQNLNHDAMYWYRQDPGQGLRLIYYSQIVNDFQKGDIAEGYSVSREKKESFPLTVTSAQKNPTAFYLCASTMTGGLYENTEAFFGQGTRLTVV.

This clone was seen at least ten times. V gene TRBV11-2 combines with J gene TRBJ2-2; D unresolved. Germline V gives CDR1 SGHAT, CDR2 FQNNGV. V gave up 4 bases and J gave up 1 base, with 10 bases separating them. CDR3 size: 15 residues. The CDR3 DNA is TGTGCCAGCAGCTCGATGGCCGGGAACACCGGGGAGCTGTTTTTT. The encoded protein is CASSSMAGNTGELFF.

This clone was found a few times. The CDR3 spells CASSFGEGGISGANVLTF. DNA of the CDR3: TGTGCCAGCAGTTTCGGTGAAGGGGGCATCTCTGGGGCCAACGTCCTGACTTTC. The rearrangement uses TRBV28 and TRBJ2-6; 7 nucleotides line up with TRBD1. Germline loops: CDR1 MDHEN, CDR2 SYDVKM. With 3 bases clipped from V and 0 bases from J, the junction kept 8 bases outside the gene matches. The length of the CDR3 is 18 residues.

The chain carries TRBV11-1 and TRBJ2-7, with 7 bases aligning to TRBD2. The germline CDR1 and CDR2 sequences are SGHAT and FQDESV (reference sequence). This CDR3 contains 13 residues. V gave up 2 bases and J gave up 7 bases; unmatched junction bases: 5. The CDR3 loop reads CASSLRREEEQYF. In DNA, the CDR3 is TGTGCCAGCAGCTTACGTCGGGAGGAGGAGCAGTACTTC.

This clone occurred a few times. This chain uses TRBV9 with TRBJ2-7; D ambiguous. The CDR3 runs 13 residues. Germline CDR1 and CDR2: SGDLS and YYNGEE. The V end was cut by 3 bases, the J end by 5 bases, with 12 bases between. Here the CDR3 reads CASSARVGNEQYF. CDR3 coding DNA: TGTGCCAGCAGCGCACGGGTAGGCAACGAGCAGTACTTC. Full variable domain (missing parts from reference TRBV9 and TRBJ2-7): DSGVTQTPKHLITATGQRVTLRCSPRSGDLSVYWYQQSLDQGLQFLIQYYNGEERAKGNILERFSAQQFPDLHSELNLSSLELGDSALYFCASSARVGNEQYFGPGTRLTVT.

The chain links TRBV19 to TRBJ2-1; TRBD2 agrees at 9 bases. The CDR3 length is 15 residues. Germline assignment: CDR1 LNHDA and CDR2 SQIVND (reference sequence). J lost 6 bases, V lost 6 bases, and 9 bases had no gene match. The CDR3 reads CASSSAAGGRNEQFF. The CDR3 bases are TGTGCCAGTAGCTCGGCAGCGGGAGGCCGCAATGAGCAGTTCTTC.

This clone ranks as medium-sized. The same CDR3 arises from other DNA sequences in this sample as well. The CDR3 is CASSEIPNTEAFF. In DNA form, the CDR3 reads TGTGCCAGCAGTGAAATACCGAACACTGAAGCTTTCTTT. The V call is TRBV6-4, the J call TRBJ1-1, with no clear D. From germline, CDR1 is MRHNA and CDR2 SNTAGT. Deletions cut 3 bases from V and 1 base from J, with 6 bases between. The CDR3 is made up of 13 amino acids.

A few counts support this clone. This rearrangement joins TRBV12-3 or TRBV12-4 to TRBJ2-1; 7 bases fit TRBD1. The CDR3 covers 16 residues. Trimming cost V 7 bases and J 9 bases; bases outside gene matches: 18. The CDR3 protein is CASINLPGQLVPEQFF. CDR3 bases: TGTGCCAGCATAAACCTCCCGGGACAGTTGGTTCCTGAGCAGTTCTTC.

This clone was seen repeatedly, ten times or more. The rearrangement uses TRBV11-2 and TRBJ2-5; 7 bases align to TRBD1. CDR3 length equals 13 residues. With V trimmed by 5 bases and J by 3 bases, 3 bases remained unmatched. Germline V gene data show CDR1 as SGHAT and CDR2 as FQNNGV. CDR3 in amino acids: CASSADREETQYF. The CDR3 nucleotides are TGTGCCAGCAGCGCTGACAGGGAAGAGACCCAGTACTTC.

The rearrangement links TRBV20-1 to TRBJ1-2; D gene ambiguous. Germline CDR1 DFQATT, CDR2 SNEGSKA (reference sequence). The V gene lost 0 bases and the J gene lost 6 bases, with 11 bases spanning the gap. The CDR3 runs 13 residues. In nucleotides, the CDR3 is TGCAGTGCTAGAGATCTATCACCTCATGGCTACACCTTC. Amino acids: CSARDLSPHGYTF.

V gene TRBV6-1 combines with J gene TRBJ2-1, with 7 bases fitting TRBD1. The germline CDR1 and CDR2 sequences are MNHNS and SASEGT. There are 17 residues in the CDR3. V lost 4 bases to trimming and J lost 0 bases; unmatched junction nucleotides: 9. The CDR3 region is CASSGWGQRSSYNEQFF. DNA for the CDR3: TGTGCCAGCAGTGGATGGGGACAGAGGAGCTCCTACAATGAGCAGTTCTTC.